Sequencing of this TCR beta chain was carried out in a study of cytotoxic CD8 clonotypes in ibrutinib-treated CLL. Background on the study: Of the patients, roughly 10 were relapsed/refractory, over 14 treatment-naive and 17 to 18 IGHV unmutated. The study recorded mean values of approximately 260,000 productive templates and tens of thousands of productive rearrangements per sample.

This clone has only a few counts. Sequencing was designed to attain a depth spanning 1 in 200,000 to 1 in 1 million T cells. The repertoire was sequenced with immunoSEQ multiplex PCR; TCRdb's copy has only in-frame clones and lacks some. This sample has some 46,000 clones, with roughly 76% found just once. The sequencing here drew on PBMCs, taken after 12 months of ibrutinib treatment. The sequence came from a human donor with chronic lymphocytic leukemia.

The CDR3 region has the DNA TGCGCCAGCAGCCCGCGGACTAGCGGGGCTTACGAGCAGTACTTC. This gives the protein CASSPRTSGAYEQYF. The J gene is TRBJ2-7, the V gene TRBV5-1; TRBD2 agrees at 12 bases. The CDR3 is 15 residues long. The trim removed 4 bases at V and 4 bases at J, leaving 6 bases unmatched. The germline V gene has CDR1 SGHRS and CDR2 YFSETQ.